Below, 18 T cell receptor beta chains from the same sample are listed, as sequenced in a study of shared clonotypes between healthy human individuals. Repertoires were generated with immunoSEQ multiplex PCR, while TCRdb's copy carries only in-frame clones and drops some. The data contain roughly 2.2 million clones, about nine tenths of them singletons. Specimen: naive CD4+ T cells from PBMCs. Noted subset: CD45RA+ positively selected. The receptors were gathered from a man between 18 and 35 years old in good health. Some clones in this sample may be carry-over from other donors' samples.

The gene calls are TRBV5-1 and TRBJ1-5, with D hard to call. The CDR3 is made up of 16 amino acids. In germline, CDR1 is SGHRS, CDR2 YFSETQ. V gave up 0 bases and J gave up 4 bases, with 14 bases separating them. The CDR3 region has the DNA TGCGCCAGCAGCTTGGGGGCAGCGTCTACTAATCAGCCCCAGCATTTT. Translated, it gives CASSLGAASTNQPQHF.

The chain employs TRBV29-1 and TRBJ1-1, with TRBD1 as a possible D gene (5 bases). V shed 7 bases and J shed 0 bases, with 18 bases lying between them. CDR1 is SQVTM, CDR2 ANQGSEA, per germline. This CDR3 is built from 15 residues. CDR3 coding DNA: TGCAGCGCCGGTCCGGGCTGGGGGATGAACACTGAAGCTTTCTTT. Protein sequence: CSAGPGWGMNTEAFF.

The chain has TRBV28 and TRBJ2-7; the D is unclear. Germline V CDR1 and CDR2: MDHEN, SYDVKM. Trimming left V 3 bases short and J 2 bases short, with 11 bases between. This CDR3 has 14 amino acids. CDR3 DNA: TGTGCCAGCAGTTTGCACGGGCGGACCTACGAGCAGTACTTC. Protein product: CASSLHGRTYEQYF.

This chain connects TRBV5-4 to TRBJ1-4; D is perhaps TRBD1 (6 bases). The germline V gene encodes CDR1 SGHNT and CDR2 YYREEE (reference sequence). The V and J ends lost 3 bases and 4 bases respectively, with 13 bases between them. The CDR3 length is 15 residues. The CDR3 protein is CASSSVGQFNEKLFF. DNA for the CDR3: TGTGCCAGCAGCTCTGTTGGACAGTTTAATGAAAAACTGTTTTTT.

The rearrangement links TRBV28 to TRBJ1-5, with D tentatively TRBD1 (5 bases). Germline loops: CDR1 MDHEN, CDR2 SYDVKM. V gave up 7 bases and J gave up 1 base, with 14 bases separating them. This CDR3 is built from 15 residues. The CDR3 region has the DNA TGTGCCAGCACCACTCCCCGGGGGAGCAATCAGCCCCAGCATTTT. Protein: CASTTPRGSNQPQHF.

J is TRBJ2-7 and V is TRBV11-3; 12 bases align to TRBD1. The trim removed 4 bases at V and 6 bases at J, leaving 7 bases unmatched. The germline V gene encodes CDR1 SGHNT and CDR2 YENEEA. This CDR3 contains 15 residues. CDR3 sequence: CASSSSGTGGGEQYF. CDR3 nucleotides: TGTGCCAGCAGCTCGTCGGGGACAGGGGGCGGCGAGCAGTACTTC.

The chain employs TRBV5-6 and TRBJ1-3; 10 nucleotides align to TRBD1. Germline loops: CDR1 SGHDT, CDR2 YYEEEE. This CDR3 has 12 residues. Trimming took 4 bases from V and 12 from J; bases not matched to a gene: 4. This chain's CDR3 is CASSPRDRGIYF. For the CDR3, the DNA is TGTGCCAGCAGCCCCCGGGACAGGGGCATATATTTT.

CDR3: CASSLAGAAGDTQYF. The CDR3 DNA sequence: TGCGCCAGCAGCTTGGCCGGGGCAGCGGGGGATACGCAGTATTTT. This chain uses TRBV5-1 with TRBJ2-3, with TRBD2 matching 7 bases. J was trimmed by 6 bases and V by 0 bases; bases with no gene match: 7. Germline-derived CDR1 and CDR2 are SGHRS and YFSETQ. The CDR3 runs 15 residues.

This chain uses TRBV2 with TRBJ2-7, with a possible D match to TRBD2 (6 bases). Trimming took 6 bases from V and 4 from J, leaving 16 bases between them. Germline CDR1 SNHLY, CDR2 FYNNEI. The CDR3 runs to 14 residues. The CDR3 region is CASSGLGGVYEQYF. The CDR3 DNA follows: TGTGCCAGCAGCGGTCTTGGAGGGGTATACGAGCAGTACTTC.

The chain couples TRBV5-1 to TRBJ2-3; 8 nucleotides align to TRBD2. Germline V gives CDR1 SGHRS, CDR2 YFSETQ. CDR3 size: 14 residues. The trim removed 6 bases at V and 5 bases at J, leaving 8 bases unmatched. CDR3 nucleotide sequence: TGCGCCAGCAACGCGCGGGAGGCACTAGATACGCAGTATTTT. Residues: CASNAREALDTQYF.

The rearrangement uses TRBV2 and TRBJ2-6; D may match TRBD1 or TRBD2 (5 bases each). Trimming took off 8 bases at V and 0 bases at J, with 17 bases between the two ends. The CDR3 covers 17 residues. Germline assignment: CDR1 SNHLY and CDR2 FYNNEI. As DNA, the CDR3 is TGTGCCAGCGGGCAAGGGCCGGGACCCTCTGGGGCCAACGTCCTGACTTTC. It is translated as CASGQGPGPSGANVLTF.

The CDR3 sequence: CASSKMGPEAFF. As DNA, the CDR3 is TGTGCCAGCAGCAAAATGGGTCCTGAAGCTTTCTTT. This chain connects TRBV21-1 to TRBJ1-1. TRBV21-1 is a pseudogene. The CDR3 contains 12 residues.

The chain has TRBV7-9 and TRBJ1-3; D gene uncertain. The CDR3 is 13 residues long. CDR1 is SEHNR, CDR2 FQNEAQ, per germline (reference sequence). Deletions cut 5 bases from V and 0 bases from J, with 5 bases between. CDR3 bases: TGTGCCAGCAGCCCATACTCTGGAAACACCATATATTTT. It yields the protein CASSPYSGNTIYF.

The CDR3 spells CASSLTPGTSLRETQYF. The CDR3 DNA reads TGCGCCAGCAGCCTGACTCCCGGGACTAGCCTCAGAGAGACCCAGTACTTC. The chain employs TRBV5-1 and TRBJ2-5; TRBD2 matches 9 bases. The CDR3 runs to 17 residues. CDR1 and CDR2 from the germline V gene are SGHRS and YFSETQ. The junction had 14 bases not matched to a gene; V was cut back by 4 bases and J by 4 bases.

The J gene is TRBJ2-7, the V gene TRBV10-3; TRBD1 is a possible D gene (5 bases). The CDR3 length is 13 residues. Deletions cut 5 bases from V and 2 bases from J, with 10 bases between. Germline CDR1 is ENHRY and CDR2 is SYGVKD. As DNA, the CDR3 is TGTGCCATCAGTAGTGGGGCAGCCTACGAGCAGTACTTC. Translated, it gives CAISSGAAYEQYF.

This chain links TRBV9 with TRBJ2-1, with 9 bases identical to TRBD1. Unmatched junction bases numbered 10, after V lost 3 bases and J lost 3 bases. CDR3 length equals 17 residues. CDR1 is SGDLS and CDR2 is YYNGEE in the germline V gene. CDR3 DNA: TGTGCCAGCAGCGCTTACGCGGGACAGGGAAACTACAATGAGCAGTTCTTC. This translates into CASSAYAGQGNYNEQFF.

The gene calls are TRBV2 and TRBJ2-3, with a tentative D call TRBD2 (6 bases). This CDR3 is built from 14 residues. Trimming left V 4 bases short and J 2 bases short, with 10 bases between. Germline V lookup: CDR1 SNHLY, CDR2 FYNNEI. The CDR3 here is CASSARRDTDTQYF. The CDR3 DNA is TGTGCCAGCAGTGCAAGGCGGGACACAGATACGCAGTATTTT.

The chain employs TRBV28 and TRBJ2-7, with TRBD2 matching over 12 bases. Germline V gene sequence: CDR1 MDHEN, CDR2 SYDVKM. The junction had 7 bases not matched to a gene; V was cut back by 3 bases and J by 4 bases. The CDR3 spans 16 residues. CDR3 sequence reads: CASSFPLAGGQYEQYF. CDR3 coding DNA: TGTGCCAGCAGTTTCCCACTAGCGGGAGGCCAATACGAGCAGTACTTC. Full variable domain (outside the CDR3, taken from reference TRBV28 and TRBJ2-7): DVKVTQSSRYLVKRTGEKVFLECVQDMDHENMFWYRQDPGLGLRLIYFSYDVKMKEKGDIPEGYSVSREKKERFSLILESASTNQTSMYLCASSFPLAGGQYEQYFGPGTRLTVT.